One sample yielded the 9 T cell receptor beta chains listed below, sequenced in a study of blood T cells in healthy people across ages. Through a sample-barcoded 5' primer and a J-beta primer mix, a second PCR was run for about 6 to 11 cycles. TCRdb passed the 5' RACE reads through MiXCR, listing each CDR3 protein once. The sample yields roughly 800,000 distinct CDR3 sequences, 20% to 25% seen once. The same data also contributed to another study, on T cells of mothers and their children.

Sequencing was done on a sample of blood. These TCRs come from a boy aged 5-17 years in good health.

V usage is TRBV25-1 and J usage is TRBJ2-7; TRBD1 or TRBD2 may be the D gene (5 bases each). Germline CDR1 is MGHDK and CDR2 is SYGVNS. Trimming cost V 4 bases and J 0 bases, with 13 bases left between them. The CDR3 loop spans 15 amino acids. The CDR3 reads CASSGWGRVSYEQYF. The DNA of the CDR3 is TGTGCCAGCAGTGGGTGGGGGAGAGTCTCCTACGAGCAGTACTTC.

This clonotype was seen a few times. The V and J genes are TRBV10-3 and TRBJ2-1, with 8 bases that match TRBD2. The V and J ends lost 6 bases and 4 bases, in that order; junction bases with no gene match: 8. The germline gives CDR1 ENHRY, CDR2 SYGVKD. There are 15 residues in the CDR3. In DNA form, the CDR3 reads TGTGCCATCAGCGATAGCGGGGTAATTTACAATGAGCAGTTCTTC. The encoded protein is CAISDSGVIYNEQFF.

The chain recombines TRBV12-3 or TRBV12-4 with TRBJ1-2; 7 bases are a match to TRBD1. The CDR3 covers 15 residues. V was pared by 7 bases and J by 4 bases, with 12 bases of the junction left unmatched. The CDR3 bases are TGTGCCAGCACCCTACTCGCGACAGGGATCTATGGCTACACCTTC. It translates to CASTLLATGIYGYTF.

V is TRBV7-3 and J is TRBJ2-3; D uncertain. This CDR3 spans 13 amino acids. In germline, CDR1 is SGHTA, CDR2 FQGTGA. The V and J ends lost 4 bases and 2 bases respectively, with 7 bases between them. The CDR3 nucleotides read TGTGCCAGCAGCTCATACAACACAGATACGCAGTATTTT. Its protein product is CASSSYNTDTQYF.

Details on this clonotype: One junction end does not reproduce the germline sequence, and a read error may be involved. This chain connects TRBV29-1 to TRBJ2-1, with TRBD2 matching 7 bases. Germline loops: CDR1 SQVTM, CDR2 ANQGSEA. This CDR3 region has 15 residues. CDR3 in amino acids: CGVATSEFSYNEQFF. Written as DNA, the CDR3 is TGCGGCGTAGCAACTAGCGAATTCTCCTACAATGAGCAGTTCTTC.

The rearrangement joins TRBV6-1 to TRBJ2-5, with no clear D. Germline CDR1 and CDR2: MNHNS and SASEGT. V was pared by 4 bases and J by 4 bases, with 10 bases between. This CDR3 has 13 residues. In DNA form, the CDR3 reads TGTGCCAGCAGTGTGAAGGGATCAGAGACCCAGTACTTC. Protein sequence: CASSVKGSETQYF.

The chain recombines TRBV6-2 or TRBV6-3 with TRBJ1-2; no firm D call. Germline CDR1 MNHEY, CDR2 SVGEGT. V shed 8 bases and J shed 8 bases, with 9 bases lying between them. The CDR3 runs 10 residues. Here the CDR3 DNA reads TGTGCCAGCCGGGGAAGAGGCTACACCTTC. As protein: CASRGRGYTF.

The CDR3, as DNA: TGTGCCAGCAGCTTAATTACCACCCGGGAATCCCCCTACAATGAGCAGTTCTTC. Residues: CASSLITTRESPYNEQFF. The gene calls are TRBV7-9 and TRBJ2-1, with D possibly TRBD2 on 5 matching bases. V was cut by 2 bases and J by 2 bases, with 19 bases left in between. Per the germline V gene, CDR1 is SEHNR and CDR2 is FQNEAQ (reference sequence). CDR3 length: 18 amino acids. Based on the CDR3 plus reference TRBV7-9 and TRBJ2-1, the full variable domain is DTGVSQNPRHKITKRGQNVTFRCDPISEHNRLYWYRQTLGQGPEFLTYFQNEAQLEKSRLLSDRFSAERPKGSFSTLEIQRTEQGDSAMYLCASSLITTRESPYNEQFFGPGTRLTVL.

The chain links TRBV7-9 to TRBJ1-5; D is unclear. Per the germline V gene, CDR1 is SEHNR and CDR2 is FQNEAQ (reference sequence). There are 15 residues in the CDR3. The germline V and J ends were trimmed by 1 base and 3 bases, with 10 bases remaining between them. The CDR3 DNA reads as TGTGCCAGCAGCTTAGGGGAGTCTATCAATCAGCCCCAGCATTTT. It codes for CASSLGESINQPQHF.